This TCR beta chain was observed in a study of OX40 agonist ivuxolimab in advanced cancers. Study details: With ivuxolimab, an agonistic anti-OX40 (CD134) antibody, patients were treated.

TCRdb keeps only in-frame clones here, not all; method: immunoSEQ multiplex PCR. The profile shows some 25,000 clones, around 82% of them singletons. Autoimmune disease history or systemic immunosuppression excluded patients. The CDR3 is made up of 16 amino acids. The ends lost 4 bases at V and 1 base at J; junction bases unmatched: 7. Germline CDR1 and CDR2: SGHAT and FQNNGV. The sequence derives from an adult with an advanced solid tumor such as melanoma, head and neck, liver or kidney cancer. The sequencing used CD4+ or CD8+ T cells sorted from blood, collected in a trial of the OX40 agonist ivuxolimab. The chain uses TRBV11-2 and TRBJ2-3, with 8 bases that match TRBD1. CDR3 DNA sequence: TGTGCCAGCAGCTCGCCTCCGGGACAGGGCACAGATACGCAGTATTTT. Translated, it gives CASSSPPGQGTDTQYF.